Below are 9 T cell receptor beta chains sequenced from a single sample in a study of regulatory T cells in long-lasting Graves disease. Time point indicated: newly diagnosed GD, antithyroid drugs for less than 3 months. There was RNA extracted from PBMCs, and the TCR library was made from it. Arm-PCR of CDR3 regions and iRepertoire HTBI primers were used to build TCR beta libraries. Each CDR3 protein gets one entry after TCRdb re-called the multiplex PCR reads with MiXCR. The table records a few hundred thousand distinct CDR3 sequences, around 20% of them present only once. The sample consisted of peripheral blood mononuclear cells (PBMCs), taken at new diagnosis, from a patient treated with antithyroid drugs. Every receptor here comes from a female donor with Graves disease.

This clonotype was detected ten times or more. The CDR3: CASSPGEAGGYNEQFF. For the CDR3, the DNA is TGTGCCAGCAGCCCCGGGGAAGCGGGAGGTTACAATGAGCAGTTCTTC. The chain recombines TRBV7-2 with TRBJ2-1, with TRBD2 matching 9 bases. This CDR3 is built from 16 residues. V was pared by 5 bases and J by 4 bases, with 9 bases of the junction left unmatched. In germline, CDR1 is SGHTA, CDR2 FQGNSA.

This chain connects TRBV30 to TRBJ1-5; tentative D call: TRBD1 (6 bases). The CDR3 totals 15 residues. Looked up from germline, CDR1 is GTSNPN and CDR2 is SVGIG (reference sequence). Between the trimmed V and J ends, which lost 3 bases and 2 bases, there was a span of 14 bases. This CDR3 reads CAWSGEGGRNQPQHF. CDR3 nucleotide sequence: TGTGCCTGGAGCGGCGAGGGGGGTCGCAATCAGCCCCAGCATTTT. Using reference TRBV30 and TRBJ1-5 for the parts outside the CDR3, the full variable domain is SQTIHQWPATLVQPVGSPLSLECTVEGTSNPNLYWYRQAAGRGLQLLFYSVGIGQISSEVPQNLSASRPQDRQFILSSKKLLLSDSGFYLCAWSGEGGRNQPQHFGDGTRLSIL.

There are many counts of this clonotype. The chain is built from TRBV7-2 and TRBJ2-7, with 7 bases identical to TRBD1. The V and J ends lost 5 bases and 2 bases, in that order; junction bases with no gene match: 9. This CDR3 spans 15 amino acids. CDR1 and CDR2 (germline): SGHTA, FQGNSA. CDR3 DNA sequence: TGTGCCAGCAGCCCCGGACAGGTGGTACCCTACGAGCAGTACTTC. It yields the protein CASSPGQVVPYEQYF.

This clonotype was picked up many times. J is TRBJ1-2 and V is TRBV24-1; maybe TRBD1 (5 bases). The CDR3 extends over 14 amino acids. Trimming stripped 0 bases from V and 5 bases from J, with 9 bases between. CDR1 is KGHDR and CDR2 is SFDVKD in the germline V gene. The CDR3 nucleotides are TGTGCCACCAGTGATTTGGGGGCAGTATATGGCTACACCTTC. Protein: CATSDLGAVYGYTF.

There are many counts of this clonotype. The rearrangement uses TRBV20-1 and TRBJ2-1; 9 bases fit TRBD2. With 0 bases clipped from V and 6 bases from J, the junction kept 12 bases outside the gene matches. Germline V gene lookup returns CDR1 DFQATT and CDR2 SNEGSKA (reference sequence). CDR3 length: 17 amino acids. The CDR3 loop is CSARDGGKAGGRNEQFF. The CDR3 DNA is TGCAGTGCTAGAGACGGGGGGAAAGCGGGGGGCCGCAATGAGCAGTTCTTC.

The sample holds many counts of this clonotype. This chain links TRBV9 with TRBJ2-7, with D possibly being TRBD1 (6 bases). CDR3 length: 13 amino acids. V dropped 0 bases and J dropped 6 bases, with 10 bases sitting between them. The germline CDR1 and CDR2 sequences are SGDLS and YYNGEE. The CDR3: CASSVDQGSEQYF. CDR3 DNA: TGTGCCAGCAGCGTAGATCAGGGGAGCGAGCAGTACTTC. The full variable domain, completed using reference TRBV9 and TRBJ2-7, is DSGVTQTPKHLITATGQRVTLRCSPRSGDLSVYWYQQSLDQGLQFLIQYYNGEERAKGNILERFSAQQFPDLHSELNLSSLELGDSALYFCASSVDQGSEQYFGPGTRLTVT.

This clonotype was recorded at least ten times. The CDR3 reads CASSYVGVGYTF. CDR3 DNA sequence: TGTGCCAGCAGTTACGTCGGGGTTGGCTACACCTTC. V and J are TRBV6-2 or TRBV6-3 and TRBJ1-2; D is uncertain. Looked up from germline, CDR1 is MNHEY and CDR2 is SVGEGT. This CDR3 spans 12 amino acids. Trimming removed 2 bases from V and 7 bases from J, with 8 bases in between.

This chain uses TRBV27 with TRBJ1-5; maybe TRBD1 (5 bases). The germline V gene has CDR1 MNHEY and CDR2 SMNVEV (reference sequence). The CDR3 runs 13 residues. V was shortened by 6 bases and J by 5 bases, with 11 bases between the two germline ends. The CDR3 region is CASRLQVHQPQHF. CDR3 DNA sequence: TGTGCCAGCAGATTACAGGTCCATCAGCCCCAGCATTTT.

This clonotype appeared once. The chain is built from TRBV2 and TRBJ1-2; D is undetermined. The germline V and J ends were trimmed by 5 bases and 3 bases, with 7 bases remaining between them. This CDR3 has 12 amino acids. Germline CDR1 reads SNHLY; CDR2 reads FYNNEI. Here the CDR3 DNA reads TGTGCCAGCAGTTCCGAGGACTATGGCTACACCTTC. It yields the protein CASSSEDYGYTF.